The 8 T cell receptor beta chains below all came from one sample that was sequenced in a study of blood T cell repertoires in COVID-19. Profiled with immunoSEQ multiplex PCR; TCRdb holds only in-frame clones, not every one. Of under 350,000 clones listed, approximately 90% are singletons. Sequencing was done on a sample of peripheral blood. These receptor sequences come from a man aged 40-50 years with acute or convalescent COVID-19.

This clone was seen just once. CDR3 protein: CASSLTPRAGGLLDYGYTF. DNA of the CDR3: TGCGCCAGCAGCTTGACCCCTCGGGCAGGGGGCCTCCTGGACTATGGCTACACCTTC. This rearrangement joins TRBV5-1 to TRBJ1-2, with 8 bases lining up with TRBD1. The V gene end was trimmed by 1 base and the J gene end by 3 bases; junction bases not matched to a gene: 17. Germline CDR1 and CDR2: SGHRS and YFSETQ. The CDR3 consists of 19 residues.

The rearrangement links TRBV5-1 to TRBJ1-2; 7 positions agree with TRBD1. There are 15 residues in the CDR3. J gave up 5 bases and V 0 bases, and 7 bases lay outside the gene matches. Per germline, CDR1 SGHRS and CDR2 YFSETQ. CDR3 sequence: CASSLGDRVKYGYTF. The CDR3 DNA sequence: TGCGCCAGCAGCTTGGGCGACAGGGTAAAGTATGGCTACACCTTC.

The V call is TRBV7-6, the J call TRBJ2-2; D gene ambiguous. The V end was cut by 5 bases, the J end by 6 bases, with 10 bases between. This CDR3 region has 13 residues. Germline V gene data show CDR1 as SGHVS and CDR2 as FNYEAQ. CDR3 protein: CASSLSESGELFF. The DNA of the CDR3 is TGTGCCAGCAGCCTTTCGGAGTCCGGGGAGCTGTTTTTT.

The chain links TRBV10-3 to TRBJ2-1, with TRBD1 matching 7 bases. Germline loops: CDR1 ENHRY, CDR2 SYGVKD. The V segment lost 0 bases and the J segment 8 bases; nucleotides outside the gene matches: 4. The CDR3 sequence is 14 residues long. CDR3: CAISESTGSHEQFF. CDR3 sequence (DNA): TGTGCCATCAGTGAGTCGACAGGGAGCCATGAGCAGTTCTTC.

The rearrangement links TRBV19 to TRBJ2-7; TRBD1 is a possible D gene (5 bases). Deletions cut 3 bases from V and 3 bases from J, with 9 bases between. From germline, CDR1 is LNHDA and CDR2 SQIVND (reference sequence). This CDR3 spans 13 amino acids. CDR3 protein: CASSIPGCYEQYF. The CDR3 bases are TGTGCCAGTAGTATCCCAGGGTGCTACGAGCAGTACTTC.

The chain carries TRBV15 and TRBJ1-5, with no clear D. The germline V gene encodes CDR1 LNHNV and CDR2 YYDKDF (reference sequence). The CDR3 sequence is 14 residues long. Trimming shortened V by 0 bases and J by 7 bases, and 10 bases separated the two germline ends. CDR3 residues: CATSREGSRQPQHF. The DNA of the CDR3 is TGTGCCACCAGCAGAGAGGGCAGTAGGCAGCCCCAGCATTTT. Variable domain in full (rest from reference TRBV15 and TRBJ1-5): DAMVIQNPRYQVTQFGKPVTLSCSQTLNHNVMYWYQQKSSQAPKLLFHYYDKDFNNEADTPDNFQSRRPNTSFCFLDIRSPGLGDTAMYLCATSREGSRQPQHFGDGTRLSIL.

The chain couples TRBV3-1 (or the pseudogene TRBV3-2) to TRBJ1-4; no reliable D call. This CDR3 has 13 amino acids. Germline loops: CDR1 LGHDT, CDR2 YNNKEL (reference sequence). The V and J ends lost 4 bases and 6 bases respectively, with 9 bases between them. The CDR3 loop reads CASSRGSYEKLFF. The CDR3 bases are TGTGCCAGCAGCCGCGGGAGTTATGAAAAACTGTTTTTT.

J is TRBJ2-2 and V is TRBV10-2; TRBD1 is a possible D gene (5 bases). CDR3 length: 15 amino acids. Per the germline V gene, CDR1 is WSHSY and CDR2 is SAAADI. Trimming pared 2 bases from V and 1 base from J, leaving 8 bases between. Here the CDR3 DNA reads TGCGCCAGCAGTGAGCGACAGAAGAACACCGGGGAGCTGTTTTTT. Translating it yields CASSERQKNTGELFF.